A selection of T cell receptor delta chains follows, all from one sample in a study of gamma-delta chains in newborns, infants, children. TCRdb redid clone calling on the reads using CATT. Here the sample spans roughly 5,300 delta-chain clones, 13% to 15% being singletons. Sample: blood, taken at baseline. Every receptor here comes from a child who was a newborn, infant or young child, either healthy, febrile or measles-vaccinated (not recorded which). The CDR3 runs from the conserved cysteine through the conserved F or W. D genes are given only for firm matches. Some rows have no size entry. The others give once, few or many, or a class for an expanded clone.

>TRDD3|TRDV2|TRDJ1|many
TGTGCCTGTGTAGGGCGATCCTACACTGGGGGATACGGGTGCGATAAACTCATCTTT
CACVGRSYTGGYGCDKLIF
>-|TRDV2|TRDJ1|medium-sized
TGTGCCTGTGACACCGTTGGGACTTACACCGATAAACTCATCTTT
CACDTVGTYTDKLIF
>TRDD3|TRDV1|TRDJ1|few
TGTGCTCTTGGGGAACTCCTTAGGGGGGATACTACGCTAGGGACCGATAAACTCATCTTT
CALGELLRGDTTLGTDKLIF
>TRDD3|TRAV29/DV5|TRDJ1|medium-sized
TGTGCAGCAAGCGAAAGTGGGGGATACCTCTGGGGGACCGATAAACTCATCTTT
CAASESGGYLWGTDKLIF
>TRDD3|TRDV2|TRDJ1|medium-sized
TGTGCCTGTGACACCGTTGGGGGACGGGATAAACTCATCTTT
CACDTVGGRDKLIF
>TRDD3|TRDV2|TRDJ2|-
TGTGCCTGTGACACCATGGGGGATACAGCACAACTCTTCTTT
CACDTMGDTAQLFF
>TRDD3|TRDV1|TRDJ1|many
TGTGCTCTTGGGGCGCCTTTGCTGGTCTGGGGGATGTTCTCGTACACCGATAAACTCATCTTT
CALGAPLLVWGMFSYTDKLIF
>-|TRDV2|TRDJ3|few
TGTGCCTGTGACACCGGGAGGTCCGACTCCTGGGACACCCGACAGATGTTTTTC
CACDTGRSDSWDTRQMFF
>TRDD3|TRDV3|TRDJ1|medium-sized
TGTGCCTTTTGTATACATCCTACCTTGTGGGATACGGCTAAACTCATCTTT
CAFCIHPTLWDTAKLIF
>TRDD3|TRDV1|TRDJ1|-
TGTGCTCTTGGGCTCCATTCCTACCCGATGGACTGGGGGATACCCATACCGTACACCGATAAACTCATCTTT
CALGLHSYPMDWGIPIPYTDKLIF
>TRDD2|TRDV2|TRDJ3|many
TGTGCCTGTGACACCTGGCCTTCCTACCCATTTAACTCCTGGGACACCCGACAGATGTTTTTC
CACDTWPSYPFNSWDTRQMFF
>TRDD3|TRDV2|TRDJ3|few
TGTGCCTGTGACACCGCTCGGGGATACCATTCCTCCTGGGACACCCGACAGATGTTTTTC
CACDTARGYHSSWDTRQMFF
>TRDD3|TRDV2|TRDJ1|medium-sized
TGTGCCTGTGACACCATGAGTACTGGGGGATACGCGGGGTACACCGATAAACTCATCTTT
CACDTMSTGGYAGYTDKLIF
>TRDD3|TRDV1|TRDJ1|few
TGTGCTCTTGGGACAGGACCGGGAGCCCTCTTTCCTACTCTCCTCTTAGTACTGGGGGATATTACGTGGATGGGCACCGATAAACTCATCTTT
CALGTGPGALFPTLLLVLGDITWMGTDKLIF
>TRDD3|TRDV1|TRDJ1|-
TGTGCTCTTGGGGAACTCCACGGTCCGTGCCTATTGGGGGAGACCACTTACACCGATAAACTCATCTTT
CALGELHGPCLLGETTYTDKLIF
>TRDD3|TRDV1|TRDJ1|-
TGTGCTCTTGGGGAATTCGCTCTCCCTACCCTGTACTGGGGGACGCGAAGTGTGTACACCGATAAACTCATCTTT
CALGEFALPTLYWGTRSVYTDKLIF
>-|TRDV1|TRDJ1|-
TGTGCTCTTGGGGAACTTCCTACATTAGGGGTCCGAATGTACACCGATAAACTCATCTTT
CALGELPTLGVRMYTDKLIF
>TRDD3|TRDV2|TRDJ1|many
TGTGCCTGTGACACTTTACTGGGGGATTCGGAGAAACACACCGATAAACTCATCTTT
CACDTLLGDSEKHTDKLIF
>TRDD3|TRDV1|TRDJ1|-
TGTGCTCTTGGGGAACTACGCTGGGGGATACGTAGCACCGATAAACTCATCTTT
CALGELRWGIRSTDKLIF
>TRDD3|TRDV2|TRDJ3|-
TGTGCCTGTGACCGTCTAGTGGGGGATACCGGCTCCTGGGACACCCGACAGATGTTTTTC
CACDRLVGDTGSWDTRQMFF
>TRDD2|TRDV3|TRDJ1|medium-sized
TGTGCCTTTAGCTCCACCTTCCTACATGTGAGATACACCGATAAACTCATCTTT
CAFSSTFLHVRYTDKLIF
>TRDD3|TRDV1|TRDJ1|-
TGTGCTCTTGGGGAACTACCTTTCCTCAGTGGGGGACCCTCTAGCAAACTCATCTTT
CALGELPFLSGGPSSKLIF
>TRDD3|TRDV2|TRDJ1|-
TGTGCCTGTGACACCGTGGATCCTACTGGGGGATACGATCGGTACACCGATAAACTCATCTTT
CACDTVDPTGGYDRYTDKLIF
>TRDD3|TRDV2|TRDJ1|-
TGTGCCTGTGACTTACTGGGGGATACGACCAACACCGATAAACTCATCTTT
CACDLLGDTTNTDKLIF
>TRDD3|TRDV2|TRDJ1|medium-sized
TGTGCCTGTGACAAGATGCCTACTGGGGGATACTTTTATAAACTCATCTTT
CACDKMPTGGYFYKLIF
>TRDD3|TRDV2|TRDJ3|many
TGTGCCTGTGACCCGACTTTGGGGGAGAGCTCCTGGGACACCCGACAGATGTTTTTC
CACDPTLGESSWDTRQMFF
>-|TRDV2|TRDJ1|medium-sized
TGTGCCTGTGATCGTATTGGTGGCGATAAACTCATCTTT
CACDRIGGDKLIF
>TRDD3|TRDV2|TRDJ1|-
TGTGCCTGTGATGTCCTTGAGACTGGGGGATACAAGGGGCCTCACACCGATAAACTCATCTTT
CACDVLETGGYKGPHTDKLIF
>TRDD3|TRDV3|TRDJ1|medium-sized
TGTGCCTGTGCACTGGGGGGATACCGTAGGGCCGATAAACTCATCTTT
CACALGGYRRADKLIF
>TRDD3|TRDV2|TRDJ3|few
TGTGCCTGTGACGTCGTACTGGGGGATACCTACTCCTGGGACACCCGACAGATGTTTTTC
CACDVVLGDTYSWDTRQMFF
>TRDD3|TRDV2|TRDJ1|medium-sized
TGTGCCTGTTACCCCGTTGGGGGATCTAAACTCATCTTT
CACYPVGGSKLIF
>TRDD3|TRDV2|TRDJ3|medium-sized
TGTGCCTGTGACATCGTACTGGGGGATACAGGCTCCTGGGACACCCGACAGATGTTTTTC
CACDIVLGDTGSWDTRQMFF
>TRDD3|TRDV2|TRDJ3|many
TGTGCCTGTGACACCGCGCTGACTGGGGGATACGCGGAGTGGGACACCCGACAGATGTTTTTC
CACDTALTGGYAEWDTRQMFF
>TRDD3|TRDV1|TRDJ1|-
TGTGCTCTTGGGGATCTAATGATTCCTATAATATTGGGGGATCTTAAACTCATCTTT
CALGDLMIPIILGDLKLIF
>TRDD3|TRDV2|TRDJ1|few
TGTGCCTGTGACACCTTACCTACTGGGGGAGAGCCTTGGAGACTCATCTTT
CACDTLPTGGEPWRLIF
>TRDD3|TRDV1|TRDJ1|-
TGTGCTCTTGGGGAAGTCCCATCGCCTTCCGGACATCTATCCCTTCCTATGTCGCTTTTTACTGGGGGATACGGTTCAGAGTACACCGATAAACTCATCTTT
CALGEVPSPSGHLSLPMSLFTGGYGSEYTDKLIF
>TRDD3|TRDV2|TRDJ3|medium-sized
TGTGCCTGTGACACCGCTGGGGGATTTTGGGACACCCGACAGATGTTTTTC
CACDTAGGFWDTRQMFF
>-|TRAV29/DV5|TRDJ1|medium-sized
TGTGCAGCCACACGCCATGGCCTTCCGAGTACTGGGGATGGGCGTAAACTCATCTTT
CAATRHGLPSTGDGRKLIF
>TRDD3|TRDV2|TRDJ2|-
TGTGCCTGTGACCTAGTTGCCCTACGCAGGGAGGGGACTGGGGGCAAGAGTTTGACAGCACAACTCTTCTTT
CACDLVALRREGTGGKSLTAQLFF
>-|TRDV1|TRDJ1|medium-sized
TGTGCTCTTGGGGAATTCCAGTTCAGAATCGATAAACTCATCTTT
CALGEFQFRIDKLIF
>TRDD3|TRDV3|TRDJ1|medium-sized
TGTGCCCAGGAGACTCGCCTTCCCACGAGATTGGGGGATACTTGCACCGATAAACTCATCTTT
CAQETRLPTRLGDTCTDKLIF
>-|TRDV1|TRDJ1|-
TGTGCTCTTGGGAACCGTGGTGTGGATAGGTCGTTCTACACCGATAAACTCATCTTT
CALGNRGVDRSFYTDKLIF
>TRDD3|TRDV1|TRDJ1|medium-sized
TGTGCTCTTGGGGTTGCCTTCCCGCTGTACTGGGGGATAGTCACCGATAAACTCATCTTT
CALGVAFPLYWGIVTDKLIF
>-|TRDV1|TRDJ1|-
TGTGCTCTTGGGGCAGCCTGCCCTTGGGGGGGGAACCCGGTTAGCACCGATAAACTCATCTTT
CALGAACPWGGNPVSTDKLIF
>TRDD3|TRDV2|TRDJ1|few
TGTGCCTGTGACCACTTACTCCGACGTACTGGGGCTCGTAACTCTCACACCGATAAACTCATCTTT
CACDHLLRRTGARNSHTDKLIF
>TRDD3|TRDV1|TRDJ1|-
TGTGCTCTTGGGGAAGTCGTCCTACCGGGGCGGGGGGATACCTACACCGATAAACTCATCTTT
CALGEVVLPGRGDTYTDKLIF
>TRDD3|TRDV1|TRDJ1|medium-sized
TGTGCTCTTGGGGATCCTCTTACTGGGGGATACGCGGCGTACACCGATAAACTCATCTTT
CALGDPLTGGYAAYTDKLIF
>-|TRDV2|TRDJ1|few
TGTGCCTGTGACACCGTGGTACTGGGCGCTCGAGAAAAGACCGATAAACTCATCTTT
CACDTVVLGAREKTDKLIF
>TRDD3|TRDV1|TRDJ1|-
TGTGCTCTTGGGCCAGCTACCTGGGGGACTACCGATAAACTCATCTTT
CALGPATWGTTDKLIF
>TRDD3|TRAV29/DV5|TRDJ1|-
TGTGCAGCAAGCGAATTTCTATCGGGGGGATCAGCCACCGATAAACTCATCTTT
CAASEFLSGGSATDKLIF
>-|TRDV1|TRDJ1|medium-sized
TGTGCTCTTGGGGAACGTTCCTATGAGGGACTCATCTTT
CALGERSYEGLIF
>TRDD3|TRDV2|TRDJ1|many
TGTGCCTGTGACGTCCTACTGGGGGACACCGATAAACTCATCTTT
CACDVLLGDTDKLIF